The 31 T cell receptor beta chains reported below all come from one sample, sequenced in a study of T-cell reconstitution after alpha-beta-depleted transplantation in children (dated by TCRdb to 2016 to 2017). The protocol used for the library was PCR. The reads were generated on an Illumina HiSeq 2500. TCR library preparation used molecular barcoding, with unique molecular identifiers applied to normalize quantification of the TCRbeta repertoire. TCRdb ran its own pipeline on the public reads, namely fastp trimming at Q25 and MiXCR clone calling, and kept in-frame beta chains. Each entry merges the rows of one CDR3 protein and shows their most common DNA and genes. The sample table contains approximately 980,000 distinct CDR3 sequences; only one count was recorded for roughly 31% of them. The top ten clonotypes cover 28% of the sample. The intended sense of this specimen's treatment or condition label: allogeneic hematopoietic cell transplantation with graft depleted of TCRalphabeta T cells and CD19 B cells.

The sequencing here drew on PBMCs, mostly from graft donor cells, taken 360 days after TCRalphabeta/CD19-depleted stem cell transplant. The receptors derive from a boy younger than two who had a stem cell transplant for SCID, so the T cells may come from the graft donor.

This clonotype was seen a handful of times. V is TRBV6-2 or TRBV6-3 and J is TRBJ2-3, with D perhaps matching TRBD1 or TRBD2 (6 bases each). The CDR3 length is 16 residues. Trimming took 7 bases from V and 2 from J, leaving 19 bases between them. Germline assignment: CDR1 MNHEY and CDR2 SVGEGT. The CDR3 is CASKGGLQPLTDTQYF. The CDR3 DNA reads TGTGCCAGCAAGGGGGGACTCCAACCCCTCACAGATACGCAGTATTTT.

For the CDR3, the DNA is TGCGCCAGCAGCCAGGATCCTCTTCTCGGGGGGGCCGGATACGAGCAGTACTTC. Translating it yields CASSQDPLLGGAGYEQYF. The rearrangement links TRBV4-1 to TRBJ2-7, with 8 bases identical to TRBD2. CDR3 length equals 18 residues. The germline gives CDR1 MGHRA, CDR2 YSYEKL. The V and J ends lost 3 bases and 4 bases, in that order; junction bases with no gene match: 17.

This clonotype was seen a few times. This chain links TRBV12-3 or TRBV12-4 with TRBJ1-1; D gene uncertain. V was shortened by 3 bases and J by 0 bases, with 11 bases between the two germline ends. The CDR3 runs to 15 residues. CDR3 protein: CASSLFWTVNTEAFF. The CDR3 DNA follows: TGTGCCAGCAGTTTGTTTTGGACGGTGAACACTGAAGCTTTCTTT.

The chain recombines TRBV7-6 with TRBJ2-2; TRBD1 is a possible D gene (6 bases). Germline values: CDR1 SGHVS, CDR2 FNYEAQ. Trimming took 8 bases from V and 6 from J, leaving 19 bases between them. CDR3 size: 15 residues. CDR3 region: CASQGPGIKSGELFF. In DNA, the CDR3 is TGTGCCAGCCAGGGGCCGGGAATAAAGTCCGGGGAGCTGTTTTTT.

This clonotype was seen a few times. V gene TRBV4-1 combines with J gene TRBJ2-5; D might be TRBD2 (6 bases). From germline, CDR1 is MGHRA and CDR2 YSYEKL. This CDR3 spans 15 amino acids. The ends were cut back, 1 base at V and 0 bases at J, with 9 bases in the middle. CDR3 sequence (DNA): TGCGCCAGCAGCCAAGGTAGCGGCTACCAAGAGACCCAGTACTTC. Translated, it gives CASSQGSGYQETQYF.

The chain has TRBV12-3 or TRBV12-4 and TRBJ2-7; 11 nucleotides agree with TRBD2. CDR3 length: 13 residues. Unmatched junction bases numbered 2, after V lost 6 bases and J lost 4 bases. CDR3 bases: TGTGCCAGCAGAGCTAGCGGGGGGTACGAGCAGTACTTC. Amino acid sequence: CASRASGGYEQYF.

This clonotype appeared a few times. This chain uses TRBV14 with TRBJ2-1, with D perhaps TRBD2 (5 bases). The CDR3 loop spans 16 amino acids. Trimming shortened V by 5 bases and J by 3 bases, and 17 bases separated the two germline ends. Germline V CDR1 and CDR2: SGHDN, FVKESK. CDR3 bases: TGTGCCAGCAGCTTTTTCAGGACTCAACGCTACAATGAGCAGTTCTTC. Protein product: CASSFFRTQRYNEQFF. Using reference TRBV14 and TRBJ2-1 for the parts outside the CDR3, the full variable domain is EAGVTQFPSHSVIEKGQTVTLRCDPISGHDNLYWYRRVMGKEIKFLLHFVKESKQDESGMPNNRFLAERTGGTYSTLKVQPAELEDSGVYFCASSFFRTQRYNEQFFGPGTRLTVL.

CDR3 in amino acids: CASSWSILAGGPTDTQYF. The CDR3 region has the DNA TGCGCCAGCAGCTGGTCAATTTTAGCGGGGGGGCCCACAGATACGCAGTATTTT. V and J are TRBV5-1 and TRBJ2-3; 11 bases line up with TRBD2. Germline CDR1 is SGHRS and CDR2 is YFSETQ. J was trimmed by 2 bases and V by 3 bases; bases with no gene match: 11. The CDR3 contains 18 residues.

This clonotype was seen once. The chain employs TRBV20-1 and TRBJ2-4, with D perhaps matching TRBD1 (6 bases). The germline CDR1 and CDR2 sequences are DFQATT and SNEGSKA (reference sequence). This CDR3 is 14 amino acids long. Trimming removed 4 bases at V and 1 base at J, with 11 bases between. In DNA form, the CDR3 reads TGCAGTGCTATGAACAGGGCGGCCAAAAACATTCAGTACTTC. The encoded protein is CSAMNRAAKNIQYF.

The sample holds one count of this clonotype. V usage is TRBV18 and J usage is TRBJ1-1; 8 bases align to TRBD1. The CDR3 loop spans 18 amino acids. The V gene end was trimmed by 6 bases and the J gene end by 1 base; junction bases not matched to a gene: 16. The germline gives CDR1 KGHSH, CDR2 LQKENI. CDR3: CASSFLGSRTGPNTEAFF. DNA for the CDR3: TGTGCCAGCTCCTTCCTAGGGAGCCGGACAGGGCCGAACACTGAAGCTTTCTTT.

The CDR3: CASSLRGGDQPQHF. The CDR3 region has the DNA TGTGCCAGCAGTTTAAGGGGTGGGGATCAGCCCCAGCATTTT. The J gene is TRBJ1-5, the V gene TRBV27, with D possibly TRBD1 on 5 matching bases. Germline V gene lookup returns CDR1 MNHEY and CDR2 SMNVEV (reference sequence). The CDR3 contains 14 residues. Trimming shortened V by 2 bases and J by 5 bases, and 10 bases separated the two germline ends.

The J gene is TRBJ2-3, the V gene TRBV12-3 or TRBV12-4; D uncertain. Trimming stripped 1 base from V and 9 bases from J, with 14 bases between. CDR3 length: 14 amino acids. The CDR3 region has the DNA TGTGCCAGCAGTTTAGGTTTTCTGGGGAAAACGCAGTATTTT. Encoded protein: CASSLGFLGKTQYF.

This chain uses TRBV5-1 with TRBJ2-1, with D tentatively TRBD2 (6 bases). The V and J ends lost 0 bases and 0 bases respectively, with 13 bases between them. The CDR3 length is 17 residues. The V gene's germline CDR1 is SGHRS and CDR2 YFSETQ. The CDR3 is CASSLAGGKGSYNEQFF. CDR3 bases: TGCGCCAGCAGCTTGGCCGGAGGGAAGGGCTCCTACAATGAGCAGTTCTTC. The full variable domain, rest sourced from reference TRBV5-1 and TRBJ2-1, is KAGVTQTPRYLIKTRGQQVTLSCSPISGHRSVSWYQQTPGQGLQFLFEYFSETQRNKGNFPGRFSGRQFSNSRSEMNVSTLELGDSALYLCASSLAGGKGSYNEQFFGPGTRLTVL.

This clonotype was observed once. The rearrangement links TRBV7-9 to TRBJ2-4; D is unclear. V gave up 0 bases and J gave up 0 bases, with 12 bases separating them. This CDR3 contains 17 residues. Per the germline V gene, CDR1 is SEHNR and CDR2 is FQNEAQ (reference sequence). CDR3 nucleotides: TGTGCCAGCAGCTTAGCGTCGATCGCTCTAGCCAAAAACATTCAGTACTTC. It translates to CASSLASIALAKNIQYF.

The V and J genes are TRBV5-1 and TRBJ2-2; 9 positions match TRBD2. Per the germline V gene, CDR1 is SGHRS and CDR2 is YFSETQ. The CDR3 loop spans 17 amino acids. V was pared by 1 base and J by 0 bases, with 4 bases of the junction left unmatched. CDR3 nucleotide sequence: TGCGCCAGCAGCTTGCCGTCTAGCGGGGCGAACACCGGGGAGCTGTTTTTT. This encodes CASSLPSSGANTGELFF.

The chain recombines TRBV9 with TRBJ2-7; 8 bases are shared with TRBD2. V lost 3 bases, J lost 0 bases, and 2 bases stayed unmatched. CDR1 is SGDLS, CDR2 YYNGEE, per germline. The CDR3 runs to 14 residues. Written as DNA, the CDR3 is TGTGCCAGCAGCGCAGCGGGAGACTCCTACGAGCAGTACTTC. This encodes CASSAAGDSYEQYF.

Points on this clonotype: A junction boundary mismatches the germline segment, possibly from a read error. The rearrangement links TRBV20-1 to TRBJ2-7, with D tentatively TRBD2 (5 bases). The CDR3 totals 18 residues. CDR1 is DFQATT and CDR2 is SNEGSKA in the germline V gene (reference sequence). For the CDR3, the DNA is TGCTGTGCTAGAGAATTCCGGCCTGTACCGCGGGTTGAGGGCGAGCAGTACTTC. Its translation is CCAREFRPVPRVEGEQYF.

The J gene is TRBJ1-1, the V gene TRBV10-3; D unclear. The CDR3 covers 14 residues. From germline, CDR1 is ENHRY and CDR2 SYGVKD. Trimming cost V 2 bases and J 2 bases, with 9 bases left between them. CDR3 coding DNA: TGTGCCATCAGTGAGCTTAGATTAAACACTGAAGCTTTCTTT. Amino acids: CAISELRLNTEAFF.

This clonotype turned up a few times. The J gene is TRBJ2-1, the V gene TRBV6-5, with 12 bases lining up with TRBD2. This CDR3 has 18 residues. Per germline, CDR1 MNHEY and CDR2 SVGAGI. V trimming: 2 bases; J trimming: 0 bases; junction bases outside the gene matches: 5. CDR3 DNA: TGTGCCAGCAGTTACCCGACTAGCGGGGGCGCCTCCTACAATGAGCAGTTCTTC. Residues: CASSYPTSGGASYNEQFF.

This clonotype has only a few counts. The rearrangement uses TRBV12-3 or TRBV12-4 and TRBJ2-2; 7 bases line up with TRBD2. The CDR3 consists of 16 residues. V dropped 4 bases and J dropped 6; count of bases not matched to a gene: 11. CDR3 sequence (DNA): TGTGCCAGCAGTTCGCAACTGGGGGGGTACCCCGGGGAGCTGTTTTTT. Translation: CASSSQLGGYPGELFF.

This clonotype occurred a few times. This chain connects TRBV10-3 to TRBJ2-1, with TRBD2 matching 12 bases. This CDR3 comprises 20 residues. Germline CDR1 reads ENHRY; CDR2 reads SYGVKD. Trimming took 6 bases from V and 7 from J; bases not matched to a gene: 22. The CDR3 region is CAIRRNVGAASGGASNEQFF. In DNA form, the CDR3 reads TGTGCCATCAGGAGAAATGTGGGGGCCGCTAGCGGGGGGGCTTCTAATGAGCAGTTCTTC.

The table lists this clonotype with a few counts. The genes are TRBV20-1 and TRBJ1-5; no definite D call. Per the germline V gene, CDR1 is DFQATT and CDR2 is SNEGSKA (reference sequence). The V gene lost 1 base and the J gene lost 10 bases, with 11 bases spanning the gap. The CDR3 consists of 12 residues. The CDR3 sequence is CSARAPRGPQHF. In nucleotides, the CDR3 is TGCAGTGCTAGAGCCCCCCGAGGACCCCAGCATTTT.

This chain connects TRBV10-3 to TRBJ2-5; 9 bases align to TRBD1. Germline values: CDR1 ENHRY, CDR2 SYGVKD. CDR3 length: 16 amino acids. Trimming removed 5 bases from V and 0 bases from J; junction bases left unmatched: 7. The CDR3 DNA is TGTGCCATCAGTTCCTTAGGACAGGGGTACCAAGAGACCCAGTACTTC. Encoded protein: CAISSLGQGYQETQYF.

Comment on this clonotype: At one end the junction does not follow the germline gene, possibly because of a read error. V usage is TRBV7-9 and J usage is TRBJ2-7; D perhaps matches TRBD2 (5 bases). Germline-derived CDR1 and CDR2 are SEHNR and FQNEAQ (reference sequence). The length of the CDR3 is 12 residues. For the CDR3, the DNA is TGTGCCAGCAGCGAGCTAGCTGGAGAGCGGTACTTC. It specifies CASSELAGERYF.

This clonotype has a handful of counts. The chain links TRBV10-3 to TRBJ2-6; D not certain. Trimming shortened V by 3 bases and J by 2 bases, and 2 bases separated the two germline ends. Germline assignment: CDR1 ENHRY and CDR2 SYGVKD. The length of the CDR3 is 13 residues. CDR3 amino acids: CAISDAGANVLTF. As DNA, the CDR3 is TGTGCCATCAGTGACGCTGGGGCCAACGTCCTGACTTTC.

The chain links TRBV15 to TRBJ1-2; D gene ambiguous. Deletions cut 1 base from V and 4 bases from J, with 16 bases between. Germline CDR1 reads LNHNV; CDR2 reads YYDKDF (reference sequence). The CDR3 runs 16 residues. In nucleotides, the CDR3 is TGTGCCACCAGCAGAGTCCCGGCGCCCCGAGGCTATGGCTACACCTTC. Protein: CATSRVPAPRGYGYTF.

The chain couples TRBV25-1 to TRBJ2-1, with D hard to call. Looked up from germline, CDR1 is MGHDK and CDR2 is SYGVNS. This CDR3 is 16 amino acids long. The V gene lost 4 bases and the J gene lost 0 bases, with 13 bases spanning the gap. CDR3 in amino acids: CASSGPAVSSYNEQFF. The CDR3 DNA follows: TGTGCCAGCAGTGGCCCCGCAGTGAGCTCCTACAATGAGCAGTTCTTC.

V gene TRBV9 combines with J gene TRBJ2-5; 7 bases are a match to TRBD2. The V gene's germline CDR1 is SGDLS and CDR2 YYNGEE. Trimming removed 1 base from V and 3 bases from J; junction bases left unmatched: 3. This CDR3 has 14 amino acids. CDR3 bases: TGTGCCAGCAGCGTAAGGGCGGGGGAAGAGACCCAGTACTTC. Protein product: CASSVRAGEETQYF.

This clonotype was detected only a few times. The rearrangement joins TRBV4-1 to TRBJ1-6; D ambiguous. The CDR3 totals 18 residues. Germline-derived CDR1 and CDR2 are MGHRA and YSYEKL. The V end was cut by 0 bases, the J end by 0 bases, with 12 bases between. CDR3 sequence: CASSQDARRSSYNSPLHF. The CDR3 DNA reads TGCGCCAGCAGCCAAGATGCCAGGCGGAGCTCCTATAATTCACCCCTCCACTTT.

This clonotype was picked up a small number of times. V gene TRBV19 combines with J gene TRBJ2-5; D perhaps matches TRBD2 (5 bases). The germline CDR1 and CDR2 sequences are LNHDA and SQIVND (reference sequence). This CDR3 contains 15 residues. The ends were cut back, 1 base at V and 4 bases at J, with 13 bases in the middle. The CDR3 here is CASSIGGARTETQYF. CDR3 sequence (DNA): TGTGCCAGTAGTATAGGGGGAGCTAGAACAGAGACCCAGTACTTC.

This clonotype was detected a few times. The gene calls are TRBV4-3 and TRBJ2-3; TRBD2 aligns across 8 bases. The CDR3 is 18 residues long. With V trimmed by 1 base and J by 2 bases, 11 bases remained unmatched. CDR1 and CDR2 (germline): LGHNA, YSLEER. In DNA form, the CDR3 reads TGCGCCAGCAGCCAAGCGGACAGCGGGGGCCTTAACACAGATACGCAGTATTTT. Its protein is CASSQADSGGLNTDTQYF.